This record concerns one TCR beta chain sequence. The antigen is unknown. TCRdb independently ran MiXCR on the 5' RACE reads; one entry per CDR3 protein. The table has some 300,000 distinct CDR3 sequences, roughly 8.3% seen once; the top ten hold 17%. This specimen comes from a study of T cells after yellow fever vaccination. At the level of the study: The fractions with low cell numbers were processed using SMART-Seq v4 Ultra Low Input. Study outcomes and limitations: Researchers noted that a small share of clonotypes showed up in both CD4 and CD8 compartments.

The CDR3 loop spans 13 amino acids. Germline V CDR1 and CDR2: SGHRS, YFSETQ. Trimming took 8 bases from V and 6 from J, leaving 14 bases between them. V usage is TRBV5-1 and J usage is TRBJ2-2; no reliable D call. The sample in question was PBMCs, obtained around 45 days after the first yellow fever vaccination. The receptor was derived from a man in his late teens or twenties who received the YFV17D yellow fever vaccine. CDR3 nucleotides: TGCGCCAGTAAGAGACCCGGGTCCGGGGAGCTGTTTTTT. Translated, it gives CASKRPGSGELFF.